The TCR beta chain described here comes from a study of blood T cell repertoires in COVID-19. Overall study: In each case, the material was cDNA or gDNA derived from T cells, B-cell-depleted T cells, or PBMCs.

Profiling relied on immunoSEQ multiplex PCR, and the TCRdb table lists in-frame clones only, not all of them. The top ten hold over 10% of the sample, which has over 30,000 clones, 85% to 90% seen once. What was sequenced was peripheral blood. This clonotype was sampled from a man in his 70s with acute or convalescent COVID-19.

Here the CDR3 reads CASRISGGIGELFF. The DNA of the CDR3 is TGTGCCAGCAGAATCAGCGGCGGGATTGGGGAGCTGTTTTTT. The genes are TRBV6-4 and TRBJ2-2; possibly TRBD2 for D (6 bases). Germline V gives CDR1 MRHNA, CDR2 SNTAGT. The CDR3 totals 14 residues. Trimming stripped 6 bases from V and 8 bases from J, with 16 bases between.